The TCR beta chain under discussion was sequenced for a study of blood T cell repertoires in COVID-19. The CDR3 has 14 amino acids. V shed 3 bases, J shed 5 bases, and the junction held 7 bases outside the gene matches. In germline, CDR1 is LGHNA, CDR2 YNFKEQ. Sequencing was performed with immunoSEQ multiplex PCR; in TCRdb, only in-frame clones are kept and a portion is missing. The sample lists around 77,000 clones, 82% occurring once. The clonotype originates from a human donor in a cohort sampled during active COVID-19. The chain joins TRBV4-2 to TRBJ2-7; TRBD1 aligns across 7 bases. The source material was peripheral blood. CDR3 sequence (DNA): TGTGCCAGCAGCCATGCCGGGACAGTCAACGAGCAGTACTTC. Its translation: CASSHAGTVNEQYF.